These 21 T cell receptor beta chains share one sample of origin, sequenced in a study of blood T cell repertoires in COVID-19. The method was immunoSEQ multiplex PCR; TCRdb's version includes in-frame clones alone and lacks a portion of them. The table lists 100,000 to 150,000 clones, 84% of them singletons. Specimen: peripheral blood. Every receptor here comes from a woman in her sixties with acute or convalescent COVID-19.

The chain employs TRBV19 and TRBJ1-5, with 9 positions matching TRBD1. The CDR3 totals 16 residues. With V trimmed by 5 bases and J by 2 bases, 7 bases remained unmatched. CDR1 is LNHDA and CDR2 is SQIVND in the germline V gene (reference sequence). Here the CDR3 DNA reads TGTGCCAGTAGTCTACCACGGACAGGGGGCAATCAGCCCCAGCATTTT. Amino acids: CASSLPRTGGNQPQHF.

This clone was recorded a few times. CDR3 amino acids: CASNLGPDSNEKLFF. CDR3 coding DNA: TGTGCCAGTAATTTGGGGCCAGACAGTAATGAAAAACTGTTTTTT. The V call is TRBV19, the J call TRBJ1-4; maybe TRBD1 (5 bases). The germline gives CDR1 LNHDA, CDR2 SQIVND (reference sequence). The CDR3 contains 15 residues. V dropped 7 bases and J dropped 4 bases, with 16 bases sitting between them.

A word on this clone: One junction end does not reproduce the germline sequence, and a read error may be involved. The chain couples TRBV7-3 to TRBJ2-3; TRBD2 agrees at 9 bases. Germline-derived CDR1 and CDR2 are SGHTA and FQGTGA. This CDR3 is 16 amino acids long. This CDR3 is CASSLDSGRSTNTQYF. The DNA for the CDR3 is TGTGCCAGCAGCTTAGATAGCGGGAGATCCACAAATACGCAGTATTTT. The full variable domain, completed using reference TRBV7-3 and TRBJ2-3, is GAGVSQTPSNKVTEKGKYVELRCDPISGHTALYWYRQSLGQGPEFLIYFQGTGAADDSGLPNDRFFAVRPEGSVSTLKIQRTERGDSAVYLCASSLDSGRSTNTQYFGPGTRLTVL.

The chain's CDR3 is CSVVVRFGEPQHF. DNA for the CDR3: TGCAGCGTTGTGGTGCGCTTCGGGGAGCCCCAGCATTTT. The chain has TRBV29-1 and TRBJ1-5; D call uncertain. Germline loops: CDR1 SQVTM, CDR2 ANQGSEA. V gave up 4 bases and J gave up 8 bases, with 15 bases separating them. The CDR3 is 13 residues long. Full variable domain (remainder filled in from reference TRBV29-1 and TRBJ1-5): SAVISQKPSRDICQRGTSLTIQCQVDSQVTMMFWYRQQPGQSLTLIATANQGSEATYESGFVIDKFPISRPNLTFSTLTVSNMSPEDSSIYLCSVVVRFGEPQHFGDGTRLSIL.

This CDR3 reads CASSPTSGGETQYF. In DNA, the CDR3 is TGTGCCAGCAGCCCTACTAGCGGGGGGGAGACCCAGTACTTC. V is TRBV3-1 (or the pseudogene TRBV3-2) and J is TRBJ2-5, with TRBD2 identical over 12 bases. The germline gives CDR1 LGHDT, CDR2 YNNKEL (reference sequence). With 4 bases clipped from V and 5 bases from J, the junction kept 2 bases outside the gene matches. The CDR3 is 14 residues long.

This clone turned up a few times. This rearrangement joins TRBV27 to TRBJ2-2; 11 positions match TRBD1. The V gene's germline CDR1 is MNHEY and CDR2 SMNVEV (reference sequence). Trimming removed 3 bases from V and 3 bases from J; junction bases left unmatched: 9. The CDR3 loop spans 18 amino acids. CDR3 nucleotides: TGTGCCAGCAGTTTCAATCTCCCGGGACAGGGGGACACCGGGGAGCTGTTTTTT. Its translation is CASSFNLPGQGDTGELFF.

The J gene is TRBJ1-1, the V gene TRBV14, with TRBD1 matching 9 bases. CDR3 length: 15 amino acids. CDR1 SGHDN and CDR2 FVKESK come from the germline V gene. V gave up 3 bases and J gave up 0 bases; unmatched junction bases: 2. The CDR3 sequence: CASSQTGGMNTEAFF. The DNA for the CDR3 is TGTGCCAGCAGCCAGACAGGGGGTATGAACACTGAAGCTTTCTTT.

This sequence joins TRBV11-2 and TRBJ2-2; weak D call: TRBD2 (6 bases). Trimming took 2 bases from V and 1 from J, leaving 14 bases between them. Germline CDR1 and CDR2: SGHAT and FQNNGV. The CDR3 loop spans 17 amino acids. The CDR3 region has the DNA TGTGCCAGCAGCTTAACTCAAAACGGGGGGAACACCGGGGAGCTGTTTTTT. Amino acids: CASSLTQNGGNTGELFF.

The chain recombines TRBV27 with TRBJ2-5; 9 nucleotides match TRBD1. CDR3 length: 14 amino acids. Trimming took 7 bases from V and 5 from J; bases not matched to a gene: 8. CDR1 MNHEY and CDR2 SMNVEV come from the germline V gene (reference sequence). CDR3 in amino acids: CASMRTGARETQYF. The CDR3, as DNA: TGTGCCAGCATGAGGACAGGGGCGAGGGAGACCCAGTACTTC.

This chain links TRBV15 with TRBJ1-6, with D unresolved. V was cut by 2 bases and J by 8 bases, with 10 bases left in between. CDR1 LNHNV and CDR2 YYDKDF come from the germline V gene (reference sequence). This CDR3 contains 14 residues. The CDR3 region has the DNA TGTGCCACCAGCAGACCCTATTCGGATTCACCCCTCCACTTT. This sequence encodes CATSRPYSDSPLHF. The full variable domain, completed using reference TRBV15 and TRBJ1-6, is DAMVIQNPRYQVTQFGKPVTLSCSQTLNHNVMYWYQQKSSQAPKLLFHYYDKDFNNEADTPDNFQSRRPNTSFCFLDIRSPGLGDTAMYLCATSRPYSDSPLHFGNGTRLTVT.

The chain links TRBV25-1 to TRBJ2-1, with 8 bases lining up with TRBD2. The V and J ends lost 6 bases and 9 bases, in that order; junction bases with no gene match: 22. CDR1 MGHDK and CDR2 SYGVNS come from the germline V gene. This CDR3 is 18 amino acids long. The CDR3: CASRKEKPGLVSGAEQFF. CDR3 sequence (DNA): TGTGCCAGCAGAAAGGAGAAACCGGGACTAGTTTCCGGCGCTGAGCAGTTCTTC. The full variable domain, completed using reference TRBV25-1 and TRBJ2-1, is EADIYQTPRYLVIGTGKKITLECSQTMGHDKMYWYQQDPGMELHLIHYSYGVNSTEKGDLSSESTVSRIRTEHFPLTLESARPSHTSQYLCASRKEKPGLVSGAEQFFGPGTRLTVL.

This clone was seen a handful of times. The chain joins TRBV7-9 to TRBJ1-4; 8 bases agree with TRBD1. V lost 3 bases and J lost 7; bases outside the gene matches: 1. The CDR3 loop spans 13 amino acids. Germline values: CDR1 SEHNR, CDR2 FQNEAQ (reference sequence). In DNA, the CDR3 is TGTGCCAGCAGCTTCGGACAGGGTGAAAAACTGTTTTTT. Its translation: CASSFGQGEKLFF.

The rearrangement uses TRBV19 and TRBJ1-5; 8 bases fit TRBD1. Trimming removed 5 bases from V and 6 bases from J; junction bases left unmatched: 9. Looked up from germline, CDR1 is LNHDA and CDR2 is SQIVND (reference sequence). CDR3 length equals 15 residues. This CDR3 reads CASSPSSGGGQPQHF. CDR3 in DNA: TGTGCCAGTAGTCCAAGCTCAGGGGGCGGTCAGCCCCAGCATTTT.

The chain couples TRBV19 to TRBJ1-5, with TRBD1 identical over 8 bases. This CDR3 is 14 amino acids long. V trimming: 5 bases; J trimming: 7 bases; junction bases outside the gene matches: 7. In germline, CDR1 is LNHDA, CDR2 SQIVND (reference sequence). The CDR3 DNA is TGTGCCAGTAGTTTCCGGACAGGGCGCCAGCCCCAGCATTTT. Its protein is CASSFRTGRQPQHF.

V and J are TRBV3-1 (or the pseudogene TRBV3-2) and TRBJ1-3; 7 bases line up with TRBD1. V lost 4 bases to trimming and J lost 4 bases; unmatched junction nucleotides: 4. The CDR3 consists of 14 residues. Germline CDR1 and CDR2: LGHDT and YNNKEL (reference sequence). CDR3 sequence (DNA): TGTGCCAGCAGCCCCACGGACAGGGGAAACACCATATATTTT. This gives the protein CASSPTDRGNTIYF.

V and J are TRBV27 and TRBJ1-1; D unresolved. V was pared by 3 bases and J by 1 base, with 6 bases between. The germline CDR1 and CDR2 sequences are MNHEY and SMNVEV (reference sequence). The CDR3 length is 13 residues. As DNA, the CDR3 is TGTGCCAGCAGTTTCGAGAGGAACACTGAAGCTTTCTTT. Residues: CASSFERNTEAFF.

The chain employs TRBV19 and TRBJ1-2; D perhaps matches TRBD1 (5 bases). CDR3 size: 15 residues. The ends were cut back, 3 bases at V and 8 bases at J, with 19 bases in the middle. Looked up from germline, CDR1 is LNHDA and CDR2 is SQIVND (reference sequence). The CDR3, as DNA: TGTGCCAGTAGTATCCACTCGGGGGGTTTGAGAGGCTACACCTTC. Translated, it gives CASSIHSGGLRGYTF.

The CDR3 region is CSVGAQEETQYF. CDR3 sequence (DNA): TGCAGCGTTGGGGCTCAGGAAGAGACCCAGTACTTC. The chain employs TRBV29-1 and TRBJ2-5; unclear D gene. This CDR3 comprises 12 residues. Looked up from germline, CDR1 is SQVTM and CDR2 is ANQGSEA. V lost 4 bases, J lost 3 bases, and 9 bases lay in between. Supplemented by reference TRBV29-1 and TRBJ2-5, the full variable domain reads SAVISQKPSRDICQRGTSLTIQCQVDSQVTMMFWYRQQPGQSLTLIATANQGSEATYESGFVIDKFPISRPNLTFSTLTVSNMSPEDSSIYLCSVGAQEETQYFGPGTRLLVL.

The CDR3 is CAISDRGRYPEAFF. In nucleotides, the CDR3 is TGTGCCATCAGTGACAGGGGTCGTTACCCTGAAGCTTTCTTT. J is TRBJ1-1 and V is TRBV10-3; tentatively, D is TRBD1 (6 bases). In germline, CDR1 is ENHRY, CDR2 SYGVKD. The V end was cut by 3 bases, the J end by 6 bases, with 14 bases between. The CDR3 is 14 residues long.

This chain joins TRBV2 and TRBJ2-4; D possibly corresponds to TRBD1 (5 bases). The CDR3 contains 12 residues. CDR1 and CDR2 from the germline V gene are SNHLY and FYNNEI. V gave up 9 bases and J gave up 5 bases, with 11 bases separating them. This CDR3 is CASAWGENIQYF. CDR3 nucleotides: TGTGCCAGTGCTTGGGGCGAAAACATTCAGTACTTC.

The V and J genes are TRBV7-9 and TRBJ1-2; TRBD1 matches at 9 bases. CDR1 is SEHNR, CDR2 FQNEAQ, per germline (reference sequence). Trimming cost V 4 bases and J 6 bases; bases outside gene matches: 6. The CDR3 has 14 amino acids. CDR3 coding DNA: TGTGCCAGCAGCTCGAGGACAGGGGACCATGGCTACACCTTC. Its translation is CASSSRTGDHGYTF.